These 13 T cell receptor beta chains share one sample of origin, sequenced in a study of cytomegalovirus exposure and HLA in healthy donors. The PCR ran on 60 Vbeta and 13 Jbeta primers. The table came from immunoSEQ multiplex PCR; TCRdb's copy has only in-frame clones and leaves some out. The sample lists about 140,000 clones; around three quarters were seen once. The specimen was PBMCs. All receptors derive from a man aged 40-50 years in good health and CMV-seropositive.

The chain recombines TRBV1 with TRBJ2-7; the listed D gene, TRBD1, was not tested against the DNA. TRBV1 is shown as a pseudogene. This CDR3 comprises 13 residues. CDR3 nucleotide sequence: TGCACCAGCAGCCAGCCAGGGTGTGTCGAGCAGTACTTC. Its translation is CTSSQPGCVEQYF.

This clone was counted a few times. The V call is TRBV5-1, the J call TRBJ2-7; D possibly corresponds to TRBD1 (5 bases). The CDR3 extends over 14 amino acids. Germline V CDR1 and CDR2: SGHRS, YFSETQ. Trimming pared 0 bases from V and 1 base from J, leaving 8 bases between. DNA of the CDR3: TGCGCCAGCAGCTTGGGACAGCCTTCCTACGAGCAGTACTTC. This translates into CASSLGQPSYEQYF.

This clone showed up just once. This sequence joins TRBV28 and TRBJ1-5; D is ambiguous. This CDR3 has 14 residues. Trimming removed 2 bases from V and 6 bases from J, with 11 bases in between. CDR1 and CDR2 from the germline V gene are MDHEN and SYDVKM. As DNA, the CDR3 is TGTGCCAGCAGTTTAAGTGGGGAGAGTCAGCCCCAGCATTTT. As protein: CASSLSGESQPQHF.

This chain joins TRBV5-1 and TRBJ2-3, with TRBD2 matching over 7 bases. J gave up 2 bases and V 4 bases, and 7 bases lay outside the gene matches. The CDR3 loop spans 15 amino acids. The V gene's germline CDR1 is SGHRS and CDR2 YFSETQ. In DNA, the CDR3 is TGCGCCAGCAGCCTTGTCGGGAGGACCACAGATACGCAGTATTTT. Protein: CASSLVGRTTDTQYF.

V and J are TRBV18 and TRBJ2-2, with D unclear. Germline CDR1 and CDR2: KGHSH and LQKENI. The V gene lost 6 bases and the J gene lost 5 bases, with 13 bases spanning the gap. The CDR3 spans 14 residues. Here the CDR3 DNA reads TGTGCCAGCTCCGAACCAGAGAGGACCGGGGAGCTGTTTTTT. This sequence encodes CASSEPERTGELFF.

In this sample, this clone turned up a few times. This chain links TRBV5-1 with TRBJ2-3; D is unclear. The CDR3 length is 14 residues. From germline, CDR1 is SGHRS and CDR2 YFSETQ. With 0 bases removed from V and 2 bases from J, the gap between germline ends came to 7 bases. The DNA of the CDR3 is TGCGCCAGCAGCTTGGTAGCCGTCACAGATACGCAGTATTTT. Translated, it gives CASSLVAVTDTQYF.

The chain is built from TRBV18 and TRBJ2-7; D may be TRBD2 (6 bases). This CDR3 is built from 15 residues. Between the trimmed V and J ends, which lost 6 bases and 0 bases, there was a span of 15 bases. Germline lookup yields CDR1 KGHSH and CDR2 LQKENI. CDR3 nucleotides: TGTGCCAGCTCGCCGACGGCCGGGAGCTCCTACGAGCAGTACTTC. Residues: CASSPTAGSSYEQYF.

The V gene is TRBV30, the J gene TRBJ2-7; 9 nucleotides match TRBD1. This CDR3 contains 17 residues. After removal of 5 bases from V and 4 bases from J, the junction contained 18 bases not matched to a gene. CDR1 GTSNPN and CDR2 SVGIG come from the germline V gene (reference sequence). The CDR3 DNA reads TGTGCCTGGGGCCCATTTCCGGGACAGGGTAATAGGTACGAGCAGTACTTC. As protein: CAWGPFPGQGNRYEQYF.

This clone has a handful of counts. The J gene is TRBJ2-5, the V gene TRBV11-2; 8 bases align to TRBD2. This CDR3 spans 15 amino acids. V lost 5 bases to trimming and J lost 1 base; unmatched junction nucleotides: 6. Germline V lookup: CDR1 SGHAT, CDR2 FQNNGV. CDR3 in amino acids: CASSPTGGGQETQYF. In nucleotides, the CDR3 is TGTGCCAGCAGCCCCACGGGAGGGGGCCAAGAGACCCAGTACTTC.

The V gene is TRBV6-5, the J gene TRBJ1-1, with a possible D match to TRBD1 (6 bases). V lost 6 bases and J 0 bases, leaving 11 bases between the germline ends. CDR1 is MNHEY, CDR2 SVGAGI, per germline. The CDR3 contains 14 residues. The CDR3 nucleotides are TGTGCCAGCAGCCGACAGGCGCTGAACACTGAAGCTTTCTTT. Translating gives CASSRQALNTEAFF.

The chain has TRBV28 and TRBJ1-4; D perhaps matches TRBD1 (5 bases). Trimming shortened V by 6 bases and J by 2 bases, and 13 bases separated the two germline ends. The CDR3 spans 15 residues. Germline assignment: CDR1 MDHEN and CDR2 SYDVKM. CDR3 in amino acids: CASSPLGGTNEKLFF. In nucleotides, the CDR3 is TGTGCCAGCAGCCCACTGGGGGGTACTAATGAAAAACTGTTTTTT.

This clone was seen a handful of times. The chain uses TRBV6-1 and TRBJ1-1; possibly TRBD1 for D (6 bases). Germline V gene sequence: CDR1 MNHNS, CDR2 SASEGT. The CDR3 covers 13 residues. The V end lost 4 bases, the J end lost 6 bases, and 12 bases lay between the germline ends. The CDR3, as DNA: TGTGCCAGCAGTGTCTTCAGGGGATCTGAAGCTTTCTTT. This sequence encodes CASSVFRGSEAFF.

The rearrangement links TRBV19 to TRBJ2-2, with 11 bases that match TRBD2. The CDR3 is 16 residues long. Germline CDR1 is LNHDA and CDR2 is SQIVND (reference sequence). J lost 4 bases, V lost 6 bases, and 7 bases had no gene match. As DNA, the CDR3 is TGTGCCAGTAGCCTAGCGGGAGGAGTGTTCACCGGGGAGCTGTTTTTT. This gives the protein CASSLAGGVFTGELFF. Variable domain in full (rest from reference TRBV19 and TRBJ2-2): DGGITQSPKYLFRKEGQNVTLSCEQNLNHDAMYWYRQDPGQGLRLIYYSQIVNDFQKGDIAEGYSVSREKKESFPLTVTSAQKNPTAFYLCASSLAGGVFTGELFFGEGSRLTVL.